This T cell receptor beta chain is from a study of blood T cell repertoires in COVID-19. Study-wide context: Acute-phase and convalescent COVID-19 samples originated in the United States, Italy and Spain. PBMCs, B-cell-depleted T cells, or T cells provided the cDNA or gDNA that made up the material.

In the study's own analysis: Estimates of nucleated cell counts were drawn from the amplification of reference gene primers. Generated by immunoSEQ multiplex PCR, the TCRdb table keeps only in-frame clones and is missing some. For V, J and clone size, that table is used; D and trimming come from the DNA. The table shows approximately 240,000 clones, with approximately 81% occurring only once. The source is a man aged 50 to 59 who had recovered from COVID-19. Sequencing used peripheral blood.

The CDR3 loop is CASASGSYEQYF. As DNA, the CDR3 is TGTGCCAGTGCTAGCGGGAGCTACGAGCAGTACTTC. The V gene is TRBV19, the J gene TRBJ2-7, with 10 bases aligning to TRBD2. The CDR3 length is 12 residues. The ends lost 8 bases at V and 3 bases at J; junction bases unmatched: 1. Germline V CDR1 and CDR2: LNHDA, SQIVND (reference sequence).